The clone carrying this T cell receptor (beta chain) has a count of ten or more. Its antigen remains unknown. The sample originates from a study of regulatory T cells in long-lasting Graves disease. On the study more broadly: Freshly diagnosed Graves' patients had used antithyroid drugs for under 3 months.

The CDR3 extends over 13 amino acids. CDR1 is SNHLY, CDR2 FYNNEI, per germline. V was shortened by 7 bases and J by 9 bases, with 19 bases between the two germline ends. Time point reported: newly diagnosed GD, antithyroid drugs for less than 3 months. The TCR library was prepared using RNA isolated from PBMCs. Findings and caveats of the study: Newly diagnosed patients had higher TCR diversity than persistent Graves' patients did.

Library construction for TCR beta used iRepertoire HTBI primers and Arm-PCR of CDR3 regions. TCRdb passed the multiplex PCR reads through MiXCR, listing each CDR3 protein once. The profile shows 510,000 or so distinct CDR3 sequences, around 13% of them singletons. These records were also assigned to another study, of T cells in Graves' hyperthyroidism and ophthalmopathy. That source reports: Thyroid ultrasound and orbital computed tomography, with clinical symptoms and serum thyroxine and TRAb, informed diagnoses. First-round RT-PCR with HTBI primers amplified the TCR CDR3 region.

The clonotype comes from a woman aged 25 to 39 with Graves disease. The chain links TRBV2 to TRBJ2-7, with D unresolved. The source was peripheral blood mononuclear cells (PBMCs), collected at new diagnosis, from a patient treated with antithyroid drugs. CDR3 sequence (DNA): TGTGCCAGCAACGTTCCGGGCCACCCAGGGCAGTACTTC. This sequence encodes CASNVPGHPGQYF. The full variable domain, rest sourced from reference TRBV2 and TRBJ2-7, is EPEVTQTPSHQVTQMGQEVILRCVPISNHLYFYWYRQILGQKVEFLVSFYNNEISEKSEIFDDQFSVERPDGSNFTLKIRSTKLEDSAMYFCASNVPGHPGQYFGPGTRLTVT.